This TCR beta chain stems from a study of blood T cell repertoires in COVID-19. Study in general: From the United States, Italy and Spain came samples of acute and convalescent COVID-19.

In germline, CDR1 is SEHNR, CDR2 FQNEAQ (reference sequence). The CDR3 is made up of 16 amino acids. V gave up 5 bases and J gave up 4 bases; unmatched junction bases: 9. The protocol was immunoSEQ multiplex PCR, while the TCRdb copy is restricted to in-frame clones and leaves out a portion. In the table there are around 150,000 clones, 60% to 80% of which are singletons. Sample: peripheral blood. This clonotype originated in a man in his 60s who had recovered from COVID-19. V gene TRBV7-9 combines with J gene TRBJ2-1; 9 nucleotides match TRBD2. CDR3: CASSQLAGGLYNEQFF. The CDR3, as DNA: TGTGCCAGCAGCCAACTAGCGGGCGGCTTGTACAATGAGCAGTTCTTC.